Described below is a single TCR beta chain sequence and its context. The antigen it recognizes is unknown. Within one base of it there is no much larger clone, and no base qualities were kept. The record originates from a study of post-analysis software for immune sequencing data (dated by TCRdb to the mid-2010s). Study-wide context: Disease courses on record covered relapsing-remitting, secondary progressive and progressive-relapsing multiple sclerosis, though some patients had no subtype annotation. Patient repertoires were compared against about a dozen previously published healthy control repertoires from donors aged about 6 to 27 years. A subset of samples was prepared in parallel using single-end sample barcoding, then pooled and co-amplified after Illumina adapter ligation. General findings and caveats noted by the study authors: When samples were clustered directly using the F measure, samples prepared in the same batch co-clustered strongly, which prompted a batch-effect correction. Normalized Chao1 diversity was significantly lower in multiple sclerosis patients than controls, suggesting substantial peripheral T-cell clonal expansion. The multiple sclerosis patient group was slightly younger than the control group.

The library was obtained by PCR. Sequencing instrument: Illumina HiSeq 2500. To reduce PCR and sequencing biases, unique molecular identifiers were incorporated into the TCR beta cDNA libraries. Per 1 to 10 million input T cells, approximately 500,000 cDNA molecules were obtained, such that each molecule approximated one T cell. The patient libraries were prepared and sequenced with the same protocol used for the earlier healthy control dataset. Within a given batch, samples were prepared together, multiplexed and sequenced on the same HiSeq lane. The authors processed their data as follows. Raw barcoded reads were processed with MIGEC, and single-read molecular identifier groups were discarded before consensus assembly and CDR3 extraction. VDJtools was used for post-analysis of the clonotype tables, with diversity normalized by down-sampling every dataset to the smallest sample size. In repertoire overlap clustering, CDR3 amino acid sequences, but not nucleotide sequences, were matched to correct batch-related cross-sample contamination. TCRdb reanalyzed the raw reads on its own, using fastp at Q25 for trimming and MiXCR for clone calling, and kept in-frame beta chains. Entries are consolidated by CDR3 protein sequence, retaining the most common genes and DNA. The V and J calls reflect TCRdb's pipeline rather than the authors' work. The sample profile shows 700,000 to 900,000 distinct CDR3 sequences; about half of them were found once. Around 4.7% of the sample lies in the top ten.

TCR beta repertoires were profiled from peripheral blood of about a dozen young patients with multiple sclerosis to demonstrate the VDJtools post-analysis software. The multiple sclerosis patients were children and adolescents between roughly 6 and 15 years of age. The receptor's source is a girl aged 5-17 years with multiple sclerosis. The sequencing input was blood.

The bases read TGCAGCGTTGAGGCTCCGGGACAGGGAGCCTACGAGCAGTACTTC. It encodes CSVEAPGQGAYEQYF. The chain is assembled from TRBV29-1 and TRBJ2-7; 9 middle bases align to TRBD1. At the junction V is shortened by 3 bases and J by 2 bases; bases outside the gene matches: 8. The cysteine opens and the phenylalanine closes a CDR3 of 15 amino acids. The DNA shown is the 45-base CDR3, in frame from base 1. Taken from the germline V gene, the CDR1 and CDR2 loops are SQVTM and ANQGSEA.